This T cell receptor beta chain was captured in a study of response to subunit inactivated influenza vaccine. Per germline, CDR1 MNHEY and CDR2 SVGEGT. V gave up 6 bases and J gave up 4 bases; unmatched junction bases: 4. The CDR3 sequence is 15 residues long. This clonotype was observed many times. Antigen unknown. Study-level points and caveats: It was the authors' suggestion that each seasonal influenza vaccination recruits few new T cells.

TCRdb itself ran the RT-PCR reads through MiXCR, one entry per CDR3 protein. The data show around 160,000 distinct CDR3 sequences, about a tenth seen once. This receptor was obtained from a man between 45 and 60 years old who received an inactivated influenza vaccine. Specimen: non-naive T cells sorted from PBMCs, collected 45 days after vaccination. The chain carries TRBV6-2 or TRBV6-3 and TRBJ2-1; TRBD2 matches 12 bases. CDR3: CASRITSGGYNEQFF. CDR3 nucleotide sequence: TGTGCCAGCAGGATCACTAGCGGGGGGTACAATGAGCAGTTCTTC.